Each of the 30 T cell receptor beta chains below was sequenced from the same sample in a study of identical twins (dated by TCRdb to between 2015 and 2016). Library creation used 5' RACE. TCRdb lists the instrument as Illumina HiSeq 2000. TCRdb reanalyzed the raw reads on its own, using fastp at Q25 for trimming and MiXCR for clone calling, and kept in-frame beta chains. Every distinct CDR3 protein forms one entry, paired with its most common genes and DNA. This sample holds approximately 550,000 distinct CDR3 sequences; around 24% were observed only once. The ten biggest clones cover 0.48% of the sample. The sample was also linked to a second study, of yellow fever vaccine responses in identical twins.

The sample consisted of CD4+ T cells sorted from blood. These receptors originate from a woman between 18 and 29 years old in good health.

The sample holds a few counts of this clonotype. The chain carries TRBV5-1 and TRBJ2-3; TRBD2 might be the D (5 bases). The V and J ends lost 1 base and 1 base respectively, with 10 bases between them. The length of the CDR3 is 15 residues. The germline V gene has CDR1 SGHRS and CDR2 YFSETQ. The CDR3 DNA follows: TGCGCCAGCAGCTTGAGAGAGGGAGGCACAGATACGCAGTATTTT. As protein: CASSLREGGTDTQYF.

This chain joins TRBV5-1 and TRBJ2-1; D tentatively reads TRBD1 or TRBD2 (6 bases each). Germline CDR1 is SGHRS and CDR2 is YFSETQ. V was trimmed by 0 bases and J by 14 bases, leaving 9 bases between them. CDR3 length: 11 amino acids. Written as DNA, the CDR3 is TGCGCCAGCAGCTTGGAGGGGGGAGAGTTCTTC. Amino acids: CASSLEGGEFF.

DNA for the CDR3: TGTGCCAGCAGGGCAGTACTAGCGGCCTCCTACAATGAGCAGTTCTTC. Residues: CASRAVLAASYNEQFF. This rearrangement joins TRBV2 to TRBJ2-1, with TRBD2 matching 8 bases. After removal of 6 bases from V and 0 bases from J, the junction contained 7 bases not matched to a gene. Germline V CDR1 and CDR2: SNHLY, FYNNEI. The CDR3 is 16 amino acids.

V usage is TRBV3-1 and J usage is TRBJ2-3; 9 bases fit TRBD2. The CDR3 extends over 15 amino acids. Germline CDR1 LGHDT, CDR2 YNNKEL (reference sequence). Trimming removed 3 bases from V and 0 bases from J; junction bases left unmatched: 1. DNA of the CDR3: TGTGCCAGCAGCCAGCTAGCGGGAAGCACAGATACGCAGTATTTT. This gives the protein CASSQLAGSTDTQYF.

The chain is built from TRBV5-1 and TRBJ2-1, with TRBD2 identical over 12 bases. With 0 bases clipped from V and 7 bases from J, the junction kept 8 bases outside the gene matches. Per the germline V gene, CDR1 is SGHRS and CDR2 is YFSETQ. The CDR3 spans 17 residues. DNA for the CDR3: TGCGCCAGCAGCTTGGCCAAGACTAGCGGGAGAGTGAATGAGCAGTTCTTC. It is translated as CASSLAKTSGRVNEQFF.

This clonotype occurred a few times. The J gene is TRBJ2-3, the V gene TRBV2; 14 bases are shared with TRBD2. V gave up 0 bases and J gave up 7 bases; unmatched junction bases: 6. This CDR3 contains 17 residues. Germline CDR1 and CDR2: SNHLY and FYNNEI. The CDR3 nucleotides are TGTGCCAGCAGTGAAGCAGTAGGACTAGCGGGAGGAAATACGCAGTATTTT. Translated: CASSEAVGLAGGNTQYF.

The CDR3 here is CASSLSMGLPSETQYF. In nucleotides, the CDR3 is TGTGCCAGCAGCTTATCTATGGGACTACCTTCAGAGACCCAGTACTTC. The chain couples TRBV7-7 to TRBJ2-5; TRBD2 aligns across 7 bases. Germline V gene lookup returns CDR1 SSHAT and CDR2 FNYEAQ (reference sequence). This CDR3 spans 16 amino acids. Losses at the gene ends were 2 bases for V and 4 bases for J; bases not matched to a gene: 10.

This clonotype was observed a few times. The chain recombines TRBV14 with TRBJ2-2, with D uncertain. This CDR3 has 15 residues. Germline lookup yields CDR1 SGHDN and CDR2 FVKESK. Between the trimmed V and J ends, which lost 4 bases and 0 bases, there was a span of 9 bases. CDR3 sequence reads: CASSRQTTNTGELFF. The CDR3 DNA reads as TGTGCCAGCAGCCGCCAAACTACGAACACCGGGGAGCTGTTTTTT.

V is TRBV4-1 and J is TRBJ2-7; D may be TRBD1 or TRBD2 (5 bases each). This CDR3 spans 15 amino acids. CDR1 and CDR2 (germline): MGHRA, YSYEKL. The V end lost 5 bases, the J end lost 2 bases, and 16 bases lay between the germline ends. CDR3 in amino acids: CASSYLRDPTYEQYF. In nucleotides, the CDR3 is TGCGCCAGCAGCTACCTCCGGGACCCCACCTACGAGCAGTACTTC.

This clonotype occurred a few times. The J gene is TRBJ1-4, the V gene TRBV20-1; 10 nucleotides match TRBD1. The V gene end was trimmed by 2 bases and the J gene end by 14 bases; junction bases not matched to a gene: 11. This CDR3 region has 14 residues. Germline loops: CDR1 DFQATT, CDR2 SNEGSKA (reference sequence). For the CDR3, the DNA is TGCAGTGCTAGACCGGGACAGGGACAGGGGAGGCTGTTTTTT. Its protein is CSARPGQGQGRLFF.

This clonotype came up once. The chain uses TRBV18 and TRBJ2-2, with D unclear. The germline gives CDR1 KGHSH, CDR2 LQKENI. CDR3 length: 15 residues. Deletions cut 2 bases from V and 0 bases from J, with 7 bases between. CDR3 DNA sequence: TGTGCCAGCTCACCAACGAATCCGAACACCGGGGAGCTGTTTTTT. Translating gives CASSPTNPNTGELFF.

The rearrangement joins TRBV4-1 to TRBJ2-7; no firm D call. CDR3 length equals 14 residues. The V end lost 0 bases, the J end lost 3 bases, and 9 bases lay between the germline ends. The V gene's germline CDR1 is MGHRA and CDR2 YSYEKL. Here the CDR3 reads CASSQDGTNYEQYF. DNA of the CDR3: TGCGCCAGCAGCCAAGATGGAACTAACTACGAGCAGTACTTC.

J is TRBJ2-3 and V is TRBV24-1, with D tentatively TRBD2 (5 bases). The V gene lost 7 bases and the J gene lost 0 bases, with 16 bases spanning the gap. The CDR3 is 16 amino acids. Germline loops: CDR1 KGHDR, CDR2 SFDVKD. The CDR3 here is CATSVAARASTDTQYF. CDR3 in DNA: TGTGCCACCAGCGTCGCGGCGAGGGCTAGCACAGATACGCAGTATTTT.

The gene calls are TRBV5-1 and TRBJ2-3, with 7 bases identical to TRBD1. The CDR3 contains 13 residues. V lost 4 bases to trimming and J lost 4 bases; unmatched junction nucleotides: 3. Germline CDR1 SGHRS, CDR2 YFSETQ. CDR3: CASSPQGSDTQYF. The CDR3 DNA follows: TGCGCCAGCAGCCCACAGGGGTCAGATACGCAGTATTTT. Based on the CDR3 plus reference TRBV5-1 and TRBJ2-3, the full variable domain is KAGVTQTPRYLIKTRGQQVTLSCSPISGHRSVSWYQQTPGQGLQFLFEYFSETQRNKGNFPGRFSGRQFSNSRSEMNVSTLELGDSALYLCASSPQGSDTQYFGPGTRLTVL.

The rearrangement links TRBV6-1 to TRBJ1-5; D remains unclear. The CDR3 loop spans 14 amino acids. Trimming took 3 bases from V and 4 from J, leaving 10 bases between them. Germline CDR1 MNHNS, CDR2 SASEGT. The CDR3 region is CASSEETGNQPQHF. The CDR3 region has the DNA TGTGCCAGCAGTGAGGAGACGGGGAATCAGCCCCAGCATTTT.

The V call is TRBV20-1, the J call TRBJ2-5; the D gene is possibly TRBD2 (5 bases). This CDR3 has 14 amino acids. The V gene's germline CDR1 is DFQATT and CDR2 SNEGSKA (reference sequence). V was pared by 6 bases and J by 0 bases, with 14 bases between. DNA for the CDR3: TGCAGTGCCGCTAGTTTGGGAGACCAAGAGACCCAGTACTTC. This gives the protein CSAASLGDQETQYF.

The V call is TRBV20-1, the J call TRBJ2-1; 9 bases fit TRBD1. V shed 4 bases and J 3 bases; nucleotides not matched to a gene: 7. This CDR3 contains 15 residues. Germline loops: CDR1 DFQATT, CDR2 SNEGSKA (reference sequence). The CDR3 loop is CSAITGGAYYNEQFF. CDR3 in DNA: TGCAGTGCTATAACAGGGGGCGCTTACTACAATGAGCAGTTCTTC.

The CDR3 sequence is CASRGLVDEQFF. CDR3 sequence (DNA): TGTGCCAGCAGGGGACTAGTGGATGAGCAGTTCTTC. The chain is built from TRBV25-1 and TRBJ2-1, with 8 bases fitting TRBD2. The trim removed 6 bases at V and 8 bases at J, leaving 3 bases unmatched. The CDR3 is 12 amino acids. From germline, CDR1 is MGHDK and CDR2 SYGVNS.

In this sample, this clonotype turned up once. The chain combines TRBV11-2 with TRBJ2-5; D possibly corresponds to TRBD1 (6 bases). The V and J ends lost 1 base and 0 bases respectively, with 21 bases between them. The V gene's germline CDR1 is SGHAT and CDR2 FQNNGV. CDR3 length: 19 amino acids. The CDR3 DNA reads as TGTGCCAGCAGCTTAGTCTGGGCAGGGGCAGGATCAGACCAAGAGACCCAGTACTTC. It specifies CASSLVWAGAGSDQETQYF.

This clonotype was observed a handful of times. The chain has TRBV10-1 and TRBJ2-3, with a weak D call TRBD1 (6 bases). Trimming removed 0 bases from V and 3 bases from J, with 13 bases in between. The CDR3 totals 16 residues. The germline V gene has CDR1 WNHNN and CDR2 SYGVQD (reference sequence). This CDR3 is CASSESLTGLTDTQYF. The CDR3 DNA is TGCGCCAGCAGTGAGTCGTTGACAGGATTGACAGATACGCAGTATTTT.

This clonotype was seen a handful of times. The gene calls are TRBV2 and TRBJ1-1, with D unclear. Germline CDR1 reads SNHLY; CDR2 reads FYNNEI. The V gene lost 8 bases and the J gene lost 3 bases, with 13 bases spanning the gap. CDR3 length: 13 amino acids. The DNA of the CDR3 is TGTGCCAGCGCTCGGCGTGTGGACACTGAAGCTTTCTTT. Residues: CASARRVDTEAFF.

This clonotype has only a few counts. CDR3 sequence (DNA): TGTGCCAGCAGTTTATATCCCCGGGGCAGGGGGACTGGGGCCAACGTCCTGACTTTC. Translating it yields CASSLYPRGRGTGANVLTF. V and J are TRBV28 and TRBJ2-6; 7 bases align to TRBD1. Germline CDR1 is MDHEN and CDR2 is SYDVKM. The V segment lost 1 base and the J segment 2 bases; nucleotides outside the gene matches: 11. The CDR3 extends over 19 amino acids.

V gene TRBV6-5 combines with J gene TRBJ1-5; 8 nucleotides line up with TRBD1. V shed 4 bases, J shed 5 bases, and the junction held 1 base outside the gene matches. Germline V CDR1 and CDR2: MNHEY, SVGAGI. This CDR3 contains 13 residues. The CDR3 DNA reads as TGTGCCAGCAGTTCACAGGGGGATCAGCCCCAGCATTTT. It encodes CASSSQGDQPQHF.

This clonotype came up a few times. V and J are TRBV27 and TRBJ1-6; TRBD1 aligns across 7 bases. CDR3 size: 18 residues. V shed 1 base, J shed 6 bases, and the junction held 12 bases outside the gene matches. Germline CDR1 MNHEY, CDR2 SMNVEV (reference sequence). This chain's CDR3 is CASSLWAPATGRNSPLHF. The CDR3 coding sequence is TGTGCCAGCAGTTTATGGGCCCCCGCGACAGGGCGTAATTCACCCCTCCACTTT.

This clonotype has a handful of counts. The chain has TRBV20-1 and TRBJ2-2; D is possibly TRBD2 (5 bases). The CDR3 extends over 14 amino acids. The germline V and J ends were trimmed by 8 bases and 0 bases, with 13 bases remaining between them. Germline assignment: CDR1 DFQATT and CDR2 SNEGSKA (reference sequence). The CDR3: CSPEPRANTGELFF. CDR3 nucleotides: TGCAGTCCGGAACCGAGGGCGAACACCGGGGAGCTGTTTTTT.

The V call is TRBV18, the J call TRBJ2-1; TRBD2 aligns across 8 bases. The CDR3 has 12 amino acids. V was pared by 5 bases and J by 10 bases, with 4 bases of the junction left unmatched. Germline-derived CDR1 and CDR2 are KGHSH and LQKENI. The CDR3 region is CASSKAGDEQFF. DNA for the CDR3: TGTGCCAGCTCAAAAGCGGGAGACGAGCAGTTCTTC.

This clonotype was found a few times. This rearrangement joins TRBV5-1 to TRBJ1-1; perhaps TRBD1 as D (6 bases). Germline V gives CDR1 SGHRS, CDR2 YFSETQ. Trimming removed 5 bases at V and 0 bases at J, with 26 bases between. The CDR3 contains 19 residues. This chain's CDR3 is CASRTGQNTPLLLNTEAFF. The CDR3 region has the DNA TGCGCCAGCAGAACAGGACAGAACACCCCCTTGCTTCTGAACACTGAAGCTTTCTTT.

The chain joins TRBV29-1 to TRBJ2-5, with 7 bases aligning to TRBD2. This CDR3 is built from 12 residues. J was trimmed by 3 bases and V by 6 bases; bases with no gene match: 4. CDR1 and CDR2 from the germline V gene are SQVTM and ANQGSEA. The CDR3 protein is CSVLGGEETQYF. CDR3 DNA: TGCAGCGTCCTTGGGGGGGAAGAGACCCAGTACTTC.

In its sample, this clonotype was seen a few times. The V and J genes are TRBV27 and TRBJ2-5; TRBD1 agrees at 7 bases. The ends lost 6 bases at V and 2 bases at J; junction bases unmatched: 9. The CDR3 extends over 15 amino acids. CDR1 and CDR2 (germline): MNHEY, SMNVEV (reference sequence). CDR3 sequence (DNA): TGTGCCAGCAGCCTAAACAGGGGATCGCAAGAGACCCAGTACTTC. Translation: CASSLNRGSQETQYF.

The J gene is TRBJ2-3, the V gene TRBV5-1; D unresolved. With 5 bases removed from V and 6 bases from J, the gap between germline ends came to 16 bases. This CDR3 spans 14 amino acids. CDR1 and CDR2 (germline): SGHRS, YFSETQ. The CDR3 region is CASRPGILRDTQYF. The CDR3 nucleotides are TGCGCCAGCAGGCCCGGTATACTTCGGGATACGCAGTATTTT.